The 2 T cell receptor beta chains below come from one sample, sequenced in a study of response to subunit inactivated influenza vaccine. One entry per CDR3 protein, called by TCRdb with MiXCR from the RT-PCR reads. The table records about 570,000 distinct CDR3 sequences, about 11% of them present only once. These data also featured in a second study, about T cells expressing NK-cell markers. That report notes: 5'RACE template switching with UMIs generated TCR beta cDNA.

The input for sequencing was PBMCs from blood, taken on the day of vaccination. These receptors were collected from a man aged 45-65 years who received an inactivated influenza vaccine.

This clonotype was detected only a few times. The gene calls are TRBV7-2 and TRBJ2-7; D may match TRBD1 or TRBD2 (5 bases each). CDR1 is SGHTA, CDR2 FQGNSA, per germline. This CDR3 spans 14 amino acids. The V end was cut by 5 bases, the J end by 5 bases, with 16 bases between. The CDR3 sequence: CASSQRDPSNEQYF. CDR3 nucleotides: TGTGCCAGCAGCCAACGGGACCCGTCCAACGAGCAGTACTTC.

This clonotype was seen only a few times. The V call is TRBV18, the J call TRBJ2-1; TRBD2 matches 7 bases. V was pared by 2 bases and J by 10 bases, with 5 bases of the junction left unmatched. The length of the CDR3 is 13 residues. Germline assignment: CDR1 KGHSH and CDR2 LQKENI. CDR3 nucleotides: TGTGCCAGCTCACCAGGCGCGGGAGTGGAGCAGTTCTTC. This encodes CASSPGAGVEQFF.